These 16 T cell receptor beta chains were all obtained from the same sample, sequenced in a study of T cell responses to AZD1222 COVID-19 vaccine. Some clones are missing from TCRdb's copy, which holds only in-frame ones; the method was immunoSEQ multiplex PCR. The sample records more than 110,000 clones, nearly 95% being singletons. The source was peripheral blood, collected 28 days after the second AZD1222 dose. The receptors shown here come from an adult who received the AZD1222 COVID-19 vaccine.

The gene calls are TRBV11-1 and TRBJ1-4; D is undetermined. Trimming cost V 3 bases and J 0 bases, with 8 bases left between them. CDR1 and CDR2 from the germline V gene are SGHAT and FQDESV (reference sequence). The CDR3 totals 15 residues. The CDR3 is CASSLKASTNEKLFF. The DNA of the CDR3 is TGTGCCAGCAGCTTGAAAGCCTCAACTAATGAAAAACTGTTTTTT.

The V gene is TRBV19, the J gene TRBJ1-2; no clear D. CDR1 and CDR2 from the germline V gene are LNHDA and SQIVND (reference sequence). There are 14 residues in the CDR3. V shed 1 base and J shed 8 bases, with 14 bases lying between them. The CDR3 region is CASSIGQTSLGYTF. Written as DNA, the CDR3 is TGTGCCAGTAGTATAGGGCAGACCTCCCTGGGCTACACCTTC.

J is TRBJ2-2 and V is TRBV6-4; the match to TRBD2 covers 11 bases. The V gene's germline CDR1 is MRHNA and CDR2 SNTAGT. This CDR3 contains 15 residues. The V and J ends lost 3 bases and 7 bases, in that order; junction bases with no gene match: 4. CDR3 amino acids: CASSELAGVGGELFF. CDR3 sequence (DNA): TGTGCCAGCAGTGAACTAGCGGGAGTTGGCGGGGAGCTGTTTTTT.

This sequence joins TRBV27 and TRBJ1-5, with no clear D. Trimming took off 3 bases at V and 0 bases at J, with 9 bases between the two ends. Germline V gives CDR1 MNHEY, CDR2 SMNVEV (reference sequence). The CDR3 length is 15 residues. CDR3 sequence (DNA): TGTGCCAGCAGTTTGTCGGGTTTTAGCAATCAGCCCCAGCATTTT. Protein product: CASSLSGFSNQPQHF.

V gene TRBV29-1 combines with J gene TRBJ1-4, with D possibly matching TRBD1 (6 bases). There are 14 residues in the CDR3. The V end was cut by 6 bases, the J end by 8 bases, with 19 bases between. The germline V gene encodes CDR1 SQVTM and CDR2 ANQGSEA. As DNA, the CDR3 is TGCAGCGTGGGCAGGGGACCCCAGTCCGAAAAACTGTTTTTT. As protein: CSVGRGPQSEKLFF.

This clone has only one observation. The chain is built from TRBV28 and TRBJ1-5; D is unresolved. This CDR3 comprises 12 residues. CDR1 is MDHEN, CDR2 SYDVKM, per germline. V was shortened by 6 bases and J by 0 bases, with 3 bases between the two germline ends. The CDR3 coding sequence is TGTGCCAGCAGAAATAGCAATCAGCCCCAGCATTTT. This codes for CASRNSNQPQHF.

The table lists this clone with a count of one. The rearrangement joins TRBV11-2 to TRBJ1-1, with D unresolved. The germline CDR1 and CDR2 sequences are SGHAT and FQNNGV. This CDR3 region has 16 residues. Trimming removed 1 base from V and 7 bases from J, with 19 bases in between. CDR3 residues: CASSLGQTIASYEAFF. The CDR3 DNA is TGTGCCAGCAGCTTAGGGCAGACCATAGCCAGTTATGAAGCTTTCTTT.

V is TRBV29-1 and J is TRBJ2-3, with D uncertain. V was trimmed by 2 bases and J by 6 bases, leaving 15 bases between them. Germline lookup yields CDR1 SQVTM and CDR2 ANQGSEA. This CDR3 has 14 residues. CDR3 amino acids: CSVESPSAHDTQYF. The CDR3 DNA reads TGCAGCGTTGAATCTCCCTCCGCCCACGATACGCAGTATTTT.

This rearrangement joins TRBV27 to TRBJ2-7, with 7 bases matching TRBD1. The CDR3 length is 14 residues. Germline CDR1 and CDR2: MNHEY and SMNVEV (reference sequence). J was trimmed by 2 bases and V by 2 bases; bases with no gene match: 3. The CDR3 DNA follows: TGTGCCAGCAGTTTAAGTGGGACAGCCTACGAGCAGTACTTC. It encodes CASSLSGTAYEQYF.

V usage is TRBV7-6 and J usage is TRBJ1-2, with D possibly being TRBD1 (6 bases). The V end lost 3 bases, the J end lost 2 bases, and 7 bases lay between the germline ends. The CDR3 sequence is 13 residues long. From germline, CDR1 is SGHVS and CDR2 FNYEAQ. The CDR3 spells CASSFTGNYGYTF. The CDR3 nucleotides are TGTGCCAGCAGCTTCACAGGGAACTATGGCTACACCTTC.

V usage is TRBV4-1 and J usage is TRBJ1-5; D gene ambiguous. The CDR3 has 15 amino acids. The germline gives CDR1 MGHRA, CDR2 YSYEKL. V gave up 4 bases and J gave up 0 bases, with 10 bases separating them. CDR3 amino acids: CASSLHWGSNQPQHF. DNA of the CDR3: TGCGCCAGCAGCCTCCACTGGGGTAGCAATCAGCCCCAGCATTTT.

The chain couples TRBV5-5 to TRBJ2-3; no clear D gene. With 3 bases removed from V and 5 bases from J, the gap between germline ends came to 16 bases. CDR1 is SGHKS, CDR2 YYEKEE, per germline (reference sequence). CDR3 length: 15 residues. This CDR3 is CASSSAGPPGDTQYF. The CDR3 nucleotides read TGTGCCAGCAGCTCAGCCGGACCCCCGGGAGATACGCAGTATTTT.

This sequence joins TRBV7-2 and TRBJ1-5; D is unclear. Trimming removed 1 base at V and 5 bases at J, with 12 bases between. The CDR3 loop spans 15 amino acids. Germline CDR1 and CDR2: SGHTA and FQGNSA. The CDR3 loop is CASSLGLHNYQPQHF. As DNA, the CDR3 is TGTGCCAGCAGCTTAGGCTTACATAACTATCAGCCCCAGCATTTT.

Only one count was recorded for this clone. V usage is TRBV4-2 and J usage is TRBJ2-1; 7 bases align to TRBD2. The CDR3 extends over 17 amino acids. V trimming: 4 bases; J trimming: 0 bases; junction bases outside the gene matches: 9. From germline, CDR1 is LGHNA and CDR2 YNFKEQ. The DNA of the CDR3 is TGTGCCAGCAGCCTGCTAGGCGGGAGTAGCTCCTACAATGAGCAGTTCTTC. It codes for CASSLLGGSSSYNEQFF.

The chain carries TRBV30 and TRBJ1-2, with D hard to call. Trimming pared 0 bases from V and 13 bases from J, leaving 33 bases between. The CDR3 has 18 amino acids. The germline V gene has CDR1 GTSNPN and CDR2 SVGIG (reference sequence). CDR3 nucleotide sequence: TGTGCCTGGAGTGTTGAATTGAGTCCCCGGGTCTCCGAAACGAACCCCACCTTC. It specifies CAWSVELSPRVSETNPTF. Based on the CDR3 plus reference TRBV30 and TRBJ1-2, the full variable domain is SQTIHQWPATLVQPVGSPLSLECTVEGTSNPNLYWYRQAAGRGLQLLFYSVGIGQISSEVPQNLSASRPQDRQFILSSKKLLLSDSGFYLCAWSVELSPRVSETNPTFGSGTRLTVV.

The rearrangement uses TRBV24-1 and TRBJ1-2; no firm D call. The CDR3 has 12 residues. The V end was cut by 4 bases, the J end by 11 bases, with 13 bases between. The germline V gene encodes CDR1 KGHDR and CDR2 SFDVKD. The CDR3 protein is CATSEEPGRYTF. CDR3 sequence (DNA): TGTGCCACCAGTGAAGAACCGGGCCGTTACACCTTC.